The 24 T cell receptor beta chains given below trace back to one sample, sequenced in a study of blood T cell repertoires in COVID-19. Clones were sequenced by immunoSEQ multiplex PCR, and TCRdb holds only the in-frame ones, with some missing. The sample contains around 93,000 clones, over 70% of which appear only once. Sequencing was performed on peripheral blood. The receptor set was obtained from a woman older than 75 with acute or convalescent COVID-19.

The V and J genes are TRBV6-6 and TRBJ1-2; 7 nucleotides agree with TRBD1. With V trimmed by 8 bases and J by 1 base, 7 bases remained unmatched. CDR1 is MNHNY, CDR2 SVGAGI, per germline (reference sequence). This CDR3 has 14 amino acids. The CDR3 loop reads CASGLAGGNYGYTF. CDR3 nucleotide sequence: TGTGCCAGCGGTTTGGCAGGGGGTAACTATGGCTACACCTTC.

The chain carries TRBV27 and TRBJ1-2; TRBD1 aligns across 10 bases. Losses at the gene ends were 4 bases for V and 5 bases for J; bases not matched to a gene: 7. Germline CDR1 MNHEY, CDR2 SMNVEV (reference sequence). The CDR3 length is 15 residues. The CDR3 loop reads CASSSPGQGRYGYTF. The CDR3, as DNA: TGTGCCAGCAGTTCCCCGGGACAGGGGAGATATGGCTACACCTTC.

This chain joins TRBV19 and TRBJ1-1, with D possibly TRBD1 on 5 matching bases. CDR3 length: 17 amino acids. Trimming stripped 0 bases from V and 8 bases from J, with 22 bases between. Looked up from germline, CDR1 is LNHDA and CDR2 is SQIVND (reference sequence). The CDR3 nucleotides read TGTGCCAGTAGTATAGATATATCCCAGGGCTGGTTCACCGAAGCTTTCTTT. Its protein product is CASSIDISQGWFTEAFF.

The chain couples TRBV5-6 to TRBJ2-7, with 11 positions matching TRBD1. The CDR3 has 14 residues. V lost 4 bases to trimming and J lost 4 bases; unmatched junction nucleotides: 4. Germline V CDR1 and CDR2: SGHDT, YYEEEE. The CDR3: CASSRTGGAYEQYF. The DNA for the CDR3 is TGTGCCAGCAGCAGGACAGGGGGCGCGTACGAGCAGTACTTC.

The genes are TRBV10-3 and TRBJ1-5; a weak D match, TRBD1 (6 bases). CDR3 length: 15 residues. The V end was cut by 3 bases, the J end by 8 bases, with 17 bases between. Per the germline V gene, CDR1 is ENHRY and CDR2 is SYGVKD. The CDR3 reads CAISEGTTRKKPQHF. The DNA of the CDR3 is TGTGCCATCAGTGAAGGGACAACGAGGAAAAAGCCCCAGCATTTT.

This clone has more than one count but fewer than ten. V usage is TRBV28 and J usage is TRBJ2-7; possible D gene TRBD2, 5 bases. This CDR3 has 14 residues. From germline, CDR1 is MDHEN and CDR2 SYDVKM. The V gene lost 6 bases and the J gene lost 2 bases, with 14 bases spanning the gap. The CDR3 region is CASRPGTSTYEQYF. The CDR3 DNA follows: TGTGCCAGCAGACCGGGAACTAGTACCTACGAGCAGTACTTC.

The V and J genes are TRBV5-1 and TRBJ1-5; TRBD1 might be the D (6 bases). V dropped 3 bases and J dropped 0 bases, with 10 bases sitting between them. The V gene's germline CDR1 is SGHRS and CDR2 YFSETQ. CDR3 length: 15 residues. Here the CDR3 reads CASSYQGNSNQPQHF. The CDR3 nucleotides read TGCGCCAGCAGCTATCAGGGGAATAGCAATCAGCCCCAGCATTTT.

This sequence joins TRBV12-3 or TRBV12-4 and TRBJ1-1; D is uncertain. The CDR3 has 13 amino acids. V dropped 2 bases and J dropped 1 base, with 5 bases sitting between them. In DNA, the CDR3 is TGTGCCAGCAGTTTAAGTAGGAACACTGAAGCTTTCTTT. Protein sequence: CASSLSRNTEAFF.

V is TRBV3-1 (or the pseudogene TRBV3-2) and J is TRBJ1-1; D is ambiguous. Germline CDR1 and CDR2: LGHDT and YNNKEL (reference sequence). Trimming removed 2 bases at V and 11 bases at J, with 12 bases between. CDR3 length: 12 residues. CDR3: CASSQRDLEAFF. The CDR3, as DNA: TGTGCCAGCAGCCAACGGGATCTGGAGGCTTTCTTT.

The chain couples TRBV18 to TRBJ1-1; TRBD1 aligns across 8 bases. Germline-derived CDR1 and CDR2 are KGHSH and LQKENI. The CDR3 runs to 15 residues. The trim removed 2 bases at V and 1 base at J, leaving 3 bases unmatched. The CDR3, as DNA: TGTGCCAGCTCACCAGTCGGGACAGGGAACACTGAAGCTTTCTTT. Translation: CASSPVGTGNTEAFF.

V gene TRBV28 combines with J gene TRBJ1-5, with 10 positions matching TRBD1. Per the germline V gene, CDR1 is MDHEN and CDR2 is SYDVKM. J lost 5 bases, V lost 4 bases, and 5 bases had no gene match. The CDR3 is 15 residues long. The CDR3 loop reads CASSYDRGRDQPQHF. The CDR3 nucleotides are TGTGCCAGCAGTTACGACAGGGGGCGCGATCAGCCCCAGCATTTT.

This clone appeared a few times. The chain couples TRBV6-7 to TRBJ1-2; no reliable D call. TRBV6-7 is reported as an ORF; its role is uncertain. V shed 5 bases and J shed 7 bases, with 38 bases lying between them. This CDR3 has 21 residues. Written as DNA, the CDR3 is TGTGCCAGCAGTCCACCACCCCTAAATCCTAATATCCGAAATCGGTGGAGTGGCTACACCTTC. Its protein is CASSPPPLNPNIRNRWSGYTF.

In DNA, the CDR3 is TGCGCCAGCAGCGAGGGGGTCGGCGGTCAGCCCCAGCATTTT. Encoded protein: CASSEGVGGQPQHF. The J gene is TRBJ1-5, the V gene TRBV5-1, with D maybe TRBD1 (6 bases). The germline CDR1 and CDR2 sequences are SGHRS and YFSETQ. This CDR3 spans 14 amino acids. Trimming cost V 4 bases and J 6 bases, with 14 bases left between them. Supplemented by reference TRBV5-1 and TRBJ1-5, the full variable domain reads KAGVTQTPRYLIKTRGQQVTLSCSPISGHRSVSWYQQTPGQGLQFLFEYFSETQRNKGNFPGRFSGRQFSNSRSEMNVSTLELGDSALYLCASSEGVGGQPQHFGDGTRLSIL.

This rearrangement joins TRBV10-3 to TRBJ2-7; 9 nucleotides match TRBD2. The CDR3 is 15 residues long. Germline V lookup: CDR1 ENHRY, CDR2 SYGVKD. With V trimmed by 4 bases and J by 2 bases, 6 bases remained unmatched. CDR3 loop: CAISGFGGGAYEQYF. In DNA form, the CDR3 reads TGTGCCATCAGTGGGTTCGGCGGGGGGGCCTACGAGCAGTACTTC.

CDR3 residues: CASSSWGLRETQYF. The CDR3 coding sequence is TGTGCCAGCAGCTCCTGGGGGCTTCGAGAGACCCAGTACTTC. V and J are TRBV5-6 and TRBJ2-5; possibly TRBD1 for D (6 bases). V was shortened by 3 bases and J by 4 bases, with 13 bases between the two germline ends. CDR3 length equals 14 residues. Germline loops: CDR1 SGHDT, CDR2 YYEEEE.

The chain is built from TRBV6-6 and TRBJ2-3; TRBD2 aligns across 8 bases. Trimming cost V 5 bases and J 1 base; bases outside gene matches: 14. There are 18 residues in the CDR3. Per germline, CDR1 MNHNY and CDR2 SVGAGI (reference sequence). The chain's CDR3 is CASSPDLYRGGRTDTQYF. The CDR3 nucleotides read TGTGCCAGCAGTCCTGACCTCTACCGCGGGGGGCGCACAGATACGCAGTATTTT.

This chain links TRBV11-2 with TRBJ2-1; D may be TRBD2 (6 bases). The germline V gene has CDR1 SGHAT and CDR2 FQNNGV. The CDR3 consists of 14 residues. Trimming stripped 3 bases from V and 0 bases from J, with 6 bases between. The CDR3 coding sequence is TGTGCCAGCAGCTTCGGGGGCTCCTACAATGAGCAGTTCTTC. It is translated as CASSFGGSYNEQFF.

CDR3 protein: CASRSHGTYEQYF. CDR3 in DNA: TGTGCCAGCAGATCCCACGGTACCTACGAGCAGTACTTC. The V call is TRBV28, the J call TRBJ2-7; no firm D call. V was pared by 6 bases and J by 2 bases, with 11 bases between. Germline loops: CDR1 MDHEN, CDR2 SYDVKM. There are 13 residues in the CDR3.

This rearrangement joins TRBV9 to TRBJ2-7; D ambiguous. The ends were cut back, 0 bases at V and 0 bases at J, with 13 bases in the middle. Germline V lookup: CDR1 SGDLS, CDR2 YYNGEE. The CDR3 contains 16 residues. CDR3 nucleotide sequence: TGTGCCAGCAGCGTAGGTCCGGGTGTAGCCTCCTACGAGCAGTACTTC. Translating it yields CASSVGPGVASYEQYF.

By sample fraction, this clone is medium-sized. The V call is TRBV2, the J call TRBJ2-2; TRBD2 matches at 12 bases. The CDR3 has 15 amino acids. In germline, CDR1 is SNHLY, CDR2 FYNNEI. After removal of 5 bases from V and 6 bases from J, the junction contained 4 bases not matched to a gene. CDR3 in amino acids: CASSLRLAGAGELFF. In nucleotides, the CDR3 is TGTGCCAGCAGTCTTCGACTAGCGGGGGCCGGGGAGCTGTTTTTT.

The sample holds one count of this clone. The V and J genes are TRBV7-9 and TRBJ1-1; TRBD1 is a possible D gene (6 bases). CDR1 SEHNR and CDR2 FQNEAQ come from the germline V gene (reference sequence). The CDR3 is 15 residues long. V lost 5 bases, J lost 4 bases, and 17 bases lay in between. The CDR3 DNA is TGTGCCAGCAGCCCGCGGGGGGCCGCGGGCACTGAAGCTTTCTTT. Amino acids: CASSPRGAAGTEAFF. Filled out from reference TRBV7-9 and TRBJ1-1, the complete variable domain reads DTGVSQNPRHKITKRGQNVTFRCDPISEHNRLYWYRQTLGQGPEFLTYFQNEAQLEKSRLLSDRFSAERPKGSFSTLEIQRTEQGDSAMYLCASSPRGAAGTEAFFGQGTRLTVV.

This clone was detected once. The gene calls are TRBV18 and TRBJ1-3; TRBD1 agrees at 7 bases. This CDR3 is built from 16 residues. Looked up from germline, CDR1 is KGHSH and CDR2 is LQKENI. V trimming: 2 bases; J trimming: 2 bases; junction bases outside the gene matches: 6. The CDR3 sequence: CASSPGQVWAGNTIYF. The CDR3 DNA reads TGTGCCAGCTCACCAGGACAGGTTTGGGCTGGAAACACCATATATTTT.

The CDR3: CASSDPGDNNYGYTF. CDR3 DNA sequence: TGTGCCAGCAGTGACCCAGGTGATAATAACTATGGCTACACCTTC. The chain uses TRBV25-1 and TRBJ1-2; D gene uncertain. The CDR3 is 15 residues long. Trimming took 3 bases from V and 1 from J, leaving 12 bases between them. Germline assignment: CDR1 MGHDK and CDR2 SYGVNS.

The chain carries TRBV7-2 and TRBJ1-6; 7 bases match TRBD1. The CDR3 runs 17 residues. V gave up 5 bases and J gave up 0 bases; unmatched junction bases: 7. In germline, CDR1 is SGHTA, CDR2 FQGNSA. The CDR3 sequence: CASSPQGGSSYNSPLHF. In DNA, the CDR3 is TGTGCCAGCAGCCCTCAGGGGGGAAGCTCCTATAATTCACCCCTCCACTTT. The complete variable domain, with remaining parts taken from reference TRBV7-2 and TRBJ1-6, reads GAGVSQSPSNKVTEKGKDVELRCDPISGHTALYWYRQSLGQGLEFLIYFQGNSAPDKSGLPSDRFSAERTGGSVSTLTIQRTQQEDSAVYLCASSPQGGSSYNSPLHFGNGTRLTVT.